The 18 T cell receptor beta chains below were found in one sample sequenced in a study of blood T cell repertoires in COVID-19. Some clones are missing from TCRdb's copy, which holds only in-frame ones; the method was immunoSEQ multiplex PCR. Of 130,000 or so clones in the sample, over 65% were seen once. Input material: peripheral blood. Receptor source: a woman in her 70s with acute or convalescent COVID-19.

This clone was seen once. The rearrangement links TRBV21-1 to TRBJ2-7; TRBD2 reflects the table's D call only, with no check against the DNA. TRBV21-1 is a listed pseudogene. CDR3 length equals 16 residues. The CDR3 bases are TGTGCCAACCCGGGACTAGCGGTGCGCTACTCCTACGAGCAGTACTTC. It is translated as CANPGLAVRYSYEQYF.

The V and J genes are TRBV3-1 (or the pseudogene TRBV3-2) and TRBJ2-1; 8 bases align to TRBD1. In germline, CDR1 is LGHDT, CDR2 YNNKEL (reference sequence). CDR3 size: 12 residues. After removal of 3 bases from V and 10 bases from J, the junction contained 2 bases not matched to a gene. The CDR3 region has the DNA TGTGCCAGCAGCCACGACAGGGGCGAGCAGTTCTTC. Translating it yields CASSHDRGEQFF.

CDR3 in amino acids: CASPGQGKAYEQYV. In nucleotides, the CDR3 is TGTGCCAGCCCCGGACAGGGGAAAGCCTACGAGCAGTACGTC. The chain employs TRBV6-4 and TRBJ2-7, with TRBD1 matching 9 bases. Germline V CDR1 and CDR2: MRHNA, SNTAGT. V shed 8 bases and J 2 bases; nucleotides not matched to a gene: 7. The CDR3 spans 14 residues.

The V gene is TRBV6-2 or TRBV6-3, the J gene TRBJ2-3; D is possibly TRBD2 (6 bases). Per germline, CDR1 MNHEY and CDR2 SVGEGT. The CDR3 extends over 15 amino acids. The V end lost 0 bases, the J end lost 2 bases, and 9 bases lay between the germline ends. The CDR3 reads CASSYSGTFTDTQYF. The CDR3 DNA is TGTGCCAGCAGTTACTCAGGGACTTTCACAGATACGCAGTATTTT.

This clone was recorded a few times. The J gene is TRBJ1-1, the V gene TRBV30; D gene unclear. This CDR3 spans 12 amino acids. Germline CDR1 is GTSNPN and CDR2 is SVGIG (reference sequence). The V gene lost 3 bases and the J gene lost 0 bases, with 5 bases spanning the gap. CDR3 residues: CAWRGMNTEAFF. CDR3 in DNA: TGTGCCTGGAGGGGCATGAACACTGAAGCTTTCTTT.

The rearrangement uses TRBV18 and TRBJ2-5; a weak D match, TRBD2 (7 bases). Germline V gives CDR1 KGHSH, CDR2 LQKENI. The CDR3 contains 14 residues. V was clipped by 2 bases and J by 6 bases, with 13 bases between them. The CDR3 sequence: CASSPGFGGQTQYF. The CDR3 DNA reads TGTGCCAGCTCACCAGGGTTCGGGGGGCAGACCCAGTACTTC.

This clone was seen only once. The J gene is TRBJ2-5, the V gene TRBV18; 7 bases fit TRBD2. Germline values: CDR1 KGHSH, CDR2 LQKENI. The V segment lost 1 base and the J segment 9 bases; nucleotides outside the gene matches: 5. The CDR3 contains 13 residues. CDR3 residues: CASSPRGEGAQYF. The CDR3, as DNA: TGTGCCAGCTCACCACGAGGGGAGGGTGCCCAGTACTTC.

CDR3 coding DNA: TGTGCCAGCAGTTACCTAAACACTGAAGCTTTCTTT. Its translation: CASSYLNTEAFF. This chain links TRBV7-2 with TRBJ1-1; the D is unclear. Germline values: CDR1 SGHTA, CDR2 FQGNSA. The CDR3 contains 12 residues. V was cut by 6 bases and J by 2 bases, with 7 bases left in between.

The chain recombines TRBV7-2 with TRBJ2-1, with TRBD2 matching over 10 bases. Germline-derived CDR1 and CDR2 are SGHTA and FQGNSA. The ends lost 2 bases at V and 0 bases at J; junction bases unmatched: 4. This CDR3 is built from 17 residues. The CDR3 protein is CASSLHPSGGSYNEQFF. The CDR3 nucleotides are TGTGCCAGCAGCTTACACCCTAGCGGGGGCTCCTACAATGAGCAGTTCTTC.

V usage is TRBV2 and J usage is TRBJ1-1; D is undetermined. This CDR3 is built from 15 residues. Germline V gene data show CDR1 as SNHLY and CDR2 as FYNNEI. The V end was cut by 1 base, the J end by 4 bases, with 13 bases between. CDR3 protein: CASSEGLSPGTEAFF. DNA of the CDR3: TGTGCCAGCAGTGAAGGTCTGTCTCCGGGCACTGAAGCTTTCTTT.

The CDR3 reads CASSPTTGLISEAFF. CDR3 sequence (DNA): TGTGCCAGCAGCCCCACCACAGGGCTAATCTCTGAAGCTTTCTTT. The rearrangement uses TRBV6-2 or TRBV6-3 and TRBJ1-1; possibly TRBD1 for D (6 bases). Germline V gives CDR1 MNHEY, CDR2 SVGEGT. This CDR3 is 15 amino acids long. Between the trimmed V and J ends, which lost 6 bases and 6 bases, there was a span of 20 bases.

The CDR3 coding sequence is TGTGCCAGTAGTATACTCCCAGGGGGAGAGACCCAGTACTTC. The encoded protein is CASSILPGGETQYF. The V and J genes are TRBV19 and TRBJ2-5; 7 nucleotides line up with TRBD1. Trimming cost V 2 bases and J 4 bases; bases outside gene matches: 4. CDR3 size: 14 residues. From germline, CDR1 is LNHDA and CDR2 SQIVND (reference sequence).

In this sample, this clone turned up a few times. V usage is TRBV18 and J usage is TRBJ1-2; D gene uncertain. The CDR3 is made up of 16 amino acids. The germline V gene has CDR1 KGHSH and CDR2 LQKENI. V dropped 3 bases and J dropped 2 bases, with 16 bases sitting between them. The CDR3 DNA is TGTGCCAGCTCACCGGAGTTAACCTCAGTGAACTATGGCTACACCTTC. Translation gives CASSPELTSVNYGYTF. The variable domain in full, with the rest retrieved from reference TRBV18 and TRBJ1-2, is NAGVMQNPRHLVRRRGQEARLRCSPMKGHSHVYWYRQLPEEGLKFMVYLQKENIIDESGMPKERFSAEFPKEGPSILRIQQVVRGDSAAYFCASSPELTSVNYGYTFGSGTRLTVV.

This rearrangement joins TRBV2 to TRBJ2-2; 7 bases agree with TRBD2. The CDR3 consists of 15 residues. V gave up 6 bases and J gave up 5 bases; unmatched junction bases: 9. CDR1 and CDR2 (germline): SNHLY, FYNNEI. The CDR3 DNA sequence: TGTGCCAGCAGCCGGACTAGGGAGGGGACCGGGGAGCTGTTTTTT. It specifies CASSRTREGTGELFF. The full variable domain, rest sourced from reference TRBV2 and TRBJ2-2, is EPEVTQTPSHQVTQMGQEVILRCVPISNHLYFYWYRQILGQKVEFLVSFYNNEISEKSEIFDDQFSVERPDGSNFTLKIRSTKLEDSAMYFCASSRTREGTGELFFGEGSRLTVL.

This clone showed up just once. The J gene is TRBJ2-6, the V gene TRBV4-3; a possible D gene is TRBD1 (6 bases). V lost 0 bases, J lost 1 base, and 16 bases lay in between. From germline, CDR1 is LGHNA and CDR2 YSLEER. CDR3 length: 19 amino acids. CDR3 sequence (DNA): TGCGCCAGCAGCCAAGATTCAGGGCAGGGGTATTCTGGGGCCAACGTCCTGACTTTC. Its translation: CASSQDSGQGYSGANVLTF.

The V gene is TRBV30, the J gene TRBJ1-3, with D unresolved. CDR3 length: 15 residues. The germline CDR1 and CDR2 sequences are GTSNPN and SVGIG (reference sequence). V lost 0 bases and J 0 bases, leaving 9 bases between the germline ends. In DNA form, the CDR3 reads TGTGCCTGGAGTGTCCGACGGAGCTCTGGAAACACCATATATTTT. As protein: CAWSVRRSSGNTIYF.

In this sample, this clone turned up once. J is TRBJ1-3 and V is TRBV7-9, with unresolved D. The V end was cut by 6 bases, the J end by 1 base, with 7 bases between. Looked up from germline, CDR1 is SEHNR and CDR2 is FQNEAQ (reference sequence). The CDR3 runs 13 residues. The CDR3: CASSSSSGNTIYF. The CDR3 region has the DNA TGTGCCAGCAGTTCGTCTTCTGGAAACACCATATATTTT.

The V gene is TRBV19, the J gene TRBJ1-2; TRBD1 might be the D (6 bases). This CDR3 region has 21 residues. V was cut by 5 bases and J by 2 bases, with 33 bases left in between. Germline CDR1 LNHDA, CDR2 SQIVND (reference sequence). The CDR3 protein is CASSQSQGTTSGFSPNYGYTF. The CDR3 nucleotides are TGTGCCAGTAGTCAGAGCCAGGGGACCACTTCGGGGTTTTCACCAAACTATGGCTACACCTTC.